These T cell receptor beta chains were read from a single sample in a study of cytomegalovirus exposure and HLA in healthy donors. Clones were read by immunoSEQ multiplex PCR, and TCRdb kept only the in-frame ones, dropping some. This sample's table reports approximately 190,000 clones. Input material: PBMCs. The receptor source for this set is a man aged 25 to 40 in good health and CMV-seronegative. Each CDR3 is given with its conserved first and last residue. The D gene is left open where the match is weak.

>TRBD1|TRBV9|TRBJ1-2
TGTGCCAGCAGCGTAGGTGCCGTCACAGGACAGGCCTACACCTTC
CASSVGAVTGQAYTF
>NA|TRBV18|TRBJ2-2
TGTGCCAGCTCACCAAATTCCCAGGGCAACACCGGGGAGGTGTTTTTT
CASSPNSQGNTGEVFF
>TRBD2|TRBV7-7|TRBJ2-5
TGTGCCAGCAGCTTAGAGAGAGGTAGCGGGGAGACCCAGTACTTC
CASSLERGSGETQYF
>TRBD2|TRBV6-4|TRBJ2-5
TGTGCCAGCAGTCCAGGACTAGCGGGAGTCGAGACCCAGTACTTC
CASSPGLAGVETQYF
>NA|TRBV4-1|TRBJ2-2
TGCGCCAGCAGCCAAGATAACACAGTAAACACCGGGGAGCTGTTTTTT
CASSQDNTVNTGELFF
>TRBD2|TRBV9|TRBJ2-5
TGTGCCAGCAGCGTAGCCAGCGGGAAGGAAGAGACCCAGTACTTC
CASSVASGKEETQYF
>TRBD1|TRBV11-2|TRBJ2-7
TGTGCCAGCAGCCCAAGGACAGGGGTAGGCTCCTACGAGCAGTACTTC
CASSPRTGVGSYEQYF
>NA|TRBV30|TRBJ1-3
TGTGCCTGCCCCCGTGGGGGGGCTGGAAACACCATATATTTT
CACPRGGAGNTIYF
>NA|TRBV27|TRBJ1-2
TGTGCCAGCAGTCCCCAAGGCCAGGGTCTCACCAACTTC
CASSPQGQGLTNF
>TRBD1|TRBV7-9|TRBJ1-4
TGTGCCAGCAGCTTAGCGTGGGACAGGGGGCGACGTTTTGAAAAACTGTTTTTT
CASSLAWDRGRRFEKLFF
>TRBD1|TRBV7-9|TRBJ2-7
TGTGCCAGCAGCTTAGGGGACAGTTTTCCCTACGAGCAGTACTTC
CASSLGDSFPYEQYF
>TRBD1|TRBV18|TRBJ1-1
TGTGCCAGCTCCCAGGGACAGGGGGGCACTGAAGCTTTCTTT
CASSQGQGGTEAFF
>TRBD1|TRBV6-5|TRBJ1-6
TGTGCCAGCAGTTTCGGACAGGGCCCGTATTCACCCCTCCACTTT
CASSFGQGPYSPLHF
>NA|TRBV5-6|TRBJ1-2
TGTGCCAGCAGCGAGGGACATTCCAACTATGGCTACACCTTC
CASSEGHSNYGYTF
>NA|TRBV21-1|TRBJ2-7
TGTGCCAGCGGCGGGGTTCCTAGCTCCTACGAGCAGTACTTC
CASGGVPSSYEQYF
>TRBD1|TRBV28|TRBJ1-5
TGTGCCAGCAGTTTCCCCAGACAGGGAACTGGACTGAAACAGCCCCAGCATTTT
CASSFPRQGTGLKQPQHF
>TRBD2|TRBV4-2|TRBJ2-7
TGTGCCAGCAGCCCTAGATCTAGCGGGGGAACCTACGAGCAGTACTTC
CASSPRSSGGTYEQYF
>NA|TRBV28|TRBJ2-1
TGTGCCAGCAGCCCTAATCACGTGAGGGTCAAGTTCTTC
CASSPNHVRVKFF
>TRBD1|TRBV7-2|TRBJ2-5
TGTGCCAGCAGCCTCCTTCGAGGACAGGACCACTTC
CASSLLRGQDHF
>NA|TRBV18|TRBJ1-5
TGTGCCAGCTCGTCAGGGGTGACCGGGAATCAGCCCCAGCATTTT
CASSSGVTGNQPQHF
>NA|TRBV25-1|TRBJ1-4
TGTGCCAGCAGTGAAGGGTCTGTGGGTTCCGGGGAAAAACTGTTTTTT
CASSEGSVGSGEKLFF
>NA|TRBV30|TRBJ2-7
TGTGCCTGGAGTGTACTCGGTGGGCAGTCCGCTTACGAGCAGTACTTC
CAWSVLGGQSAYEQYF
>NA|TRBV5-4|TRBJ2-7
TGTGCCAGCAGCTTGGGAGCACATTGGAGTGGCTACGAGCAGTACTTC
CASSLGAHWSGYEQYF
>NA|TRBV5-1|TRBJ2-7
TGCGCCAGCATTAAGGACTCCAGCTCCTACGAGCAGTACTTC
CASIKDSSSYEQYF
>TRBD1|TRBV2|TRBJ1-1
TGTGCCAGCAGGTCACCGACGGGACAGCCGAACACTGAAGCTTTCTTT
CASRSPTGQPNTEAFF
>NA|TRBV7-2|TRBJ1-4
TGTGCCAGCAGCCAGAACGGCCGGGACAAGAATGAAAAACTGTTTTTT
CASSQNGRDKNEKLFF
>TRBD2|TRBV4-2|TRBJ2-7
TGTGCCAGCAGCCCGGAACGGGGGGTCTACGAGCAGTACTTC
CASSPERGVYEQYF
>NA|TRBV18|TRBJ1-1
TGTGCCAGCTCACCACCCAGGGTGAACACTGAAGCTTTCTTT
CASSPPRVNTEAFF
>NA|TRBV2|TRBJ1-6
TGTGCCAGCAGCCCCGTACCCCTCCACTTT
CASSPVPLHF
>NA|TRBV29-1|TRBJ1-2
TGCAGCGTTCAGGGTGGAGGCTACACCTTC
CSVQGGGYTF
>NA|TRBV6-6|TRBJ1-1
TGTGCCAGCAGTTACTCCCCCAGGGAAGTGAAAGCTTTCTTT
CASSYSPREVKAFF
>NA|TRBV5-4|TRBJ2-7
TGTGCCAGCAGCTTTCCTCGCTCCTACGAGCAGTACTTC
CASSFPRSYEQYF
>TRBD2|TRBV6-5|TRBJ2-7
TGTGCCAGCAGTTACTTCGGGACTAGCGGGTTTTACGAGCAGTACTTC
CASSYFGTSGFYEQYF
>NA|TRBV28|TRBJ2-2
TGTGCCAGCAGTTTTCCAGGTCTGAACACCGGGGAGCTGTTTTTT
CASSFPGLNTGELFF
>NA|TRBV27|TRBJ2-3
TGTGCCAGCAGCCACGGACAGCTCAGCACAGATACGCAGTATTTT
CASSHGQLSTDTQYF
>TRBD1|TRBV4-1|TRBJ2-3
TGCGCCAGCAGCCGCACGACCAACAGGGGCGCAGATACGCAGTATTTT
CASSRTTNRGADTQYF
>NA|TRBV27|TRBJ2-7
TGTGCCAGCAGTTTAGGGCACGCAGACCACTACGAGCAGTACTTC
CASSLGHADHYEQYF
>TRBD1|TRBV15|TRBJ1-5
TGTGCCACCAGCAGAGACAGGGGGTTAAGCAATCAGCCCCAGCATTTT
CATSRDRGLSNQPQHF
>TRBD1|TRBV11-3|TRBJ1-4
TGTGCCAGCAGCTTAACGTACGGGACAGACATTGCAACTAATGAAAAACTGTTTTTT
CASSLTYGTDIATNEKLFF
>NA|TRBV11-2|TRBJ1-1
TGTGCCAGCAGCCCTGTAGGGGTGCGATCGAACACTGAAGCTTTCTTT
CASSPVGVRSNTEAFF
>NA|TRBV14|TRBJ1-2
TGTGCCAGCAGCTCCGGACAGAACTATGGCTACACCTTC
CASSSGQNYGYTF
>TRBD1|TRBV4-1|TRBJ2-5
TGCGCCAGCAGCCAACACCGGGACAGGGTGGGGGGAACCTACCAAGAGACCCAGTACTTC
CASSQHRDRVGGTYQETQYF
>NA|TRBV7-6|TRBJ1-2
TGTGCCAGCAGCGCCCTTTTCGGAGGGGACTATGGCTACACCTTC
CASSALFGGDYGYTF
>NA|TRBV6-5|TRBJ2-5
TGTGCCAGCAGCAGCGGAGGGTACCAAGAGACCCAGTACTTC
CASSSGGYQETQYF
>NA|TRBV30|TRBJ1-5
TGTGCCTGGAGTGCGGGGAGTACGCCCCAGCATTTT
CAWSAGSTPQHF
>NA|TRBV10-1|TRBJ2-3
TGCGCCAGCAGTCCGCACTGGGGGACTCTAGATACGCAGTATTTT
CASSPHWGTLDTQYF